Below, 30 T cell receptor beta chains from the same sample are listed, as sequenced in a study of cytomegalovirus exposure and HLA in healthy donors. With 60 Vbeta and 13 Jbeta primers, the PCR was carried out. Sequencing was performed with immunoSEQ multiplex PCR; in TCRdb, only in-frame clones are kept and a portion is missing. Of 200,000 to 250,000 clones in the sample, 70% to 90% were seen once. The source material was PBMCs. Receptors were obtained from a human donor in good health.

V is TRBV4-3 and J is TRBJ2-2; tentative D call: TRBD2 (6 bases). The CDR3 covers 14 residues. Per germline, CDR1 LGHNA and CDR2 YSLEER. V was pared by 2 bases and J by 4 bases, with 8 bases between. CDR3 nucleotide sequence: TGCGCCAGCAGCCAAATGGGAGGCACCGGGGAGCTGTTTTTT. It is translated as CASSQMGGTGELFF.

The chain uses TRBV10-3 and TRBJ1-4; the match to TRBD1 covers 9 bases. Germline V lookup: CDR1 ENHRY, CDR2 SYGVKD. Trimming at V came to 6 bases and at J to 10 bases, leaving 6 bases not matched to a gene. The CDR3 runs 13 residues. The CDR3 nucleotides read TGTGCCATCAGCCGGGACAGGGAGGGAAAACTGTTTTTT. Its translation: CAISRDREGKLFF.

In its sample, this clone was seen once. The chain uses TRBV5-1 and TRBJ2-1; TRBD2 matches at 7 bases. V lost 1 base and J lost 1; bases outside the gene matches: 2. The CDR3 covers 15 residues. Germline CDR1 SGHRS, CDR2 YFSETQ. CDR3 coding DNA: TGCGCCAGCAGCTTGCCGGGAGGATCCTACAATGAGCAGTTCTTC. Encoded protein: CASSLPGGSYNEQFF.

This clone was observed once. This chain uses TRBV2 with TRBJ2-2; the match to TRBD1 covers 8 bases. V gave up 6 bases and J gave up 6 bases; unmatched junction bases: 9. The CDR3 has 15 amino acids. The germline V gene has CDR1 SNHLY and CDR2 FYNNEI. The DNA of the CDR3 is TGTGCCAGCAGGGCCGATTCAGGGGGCGCCGGGGAGCTGTTTTTT. The encoded protein is CASRADSGGAGELFF.

The DNA for the CDR3 is TGTGCCAGCAGGCCCTCCGGGACAGGGAGAAACACCATATATTTT. It yields the protein CASRPSGTGRNTIYF. This chain links TRBV27 with TRBJ1-3; 9 bases match TRBD1. V shed 6 bases and J 5 bases; nucleotides not matched to a gene: 8. Germline loops: CDR1 MNHEY, CDR2 SMNVEV (reference sequence). The CDR3 is 15 residues long.

J is TRBJ1-1 and V is TRBV7-8; TRBD1 aligns across 8 bases. CDR3 length: 15 residues. Looked up from germline, CDR1 is SGHVS and CDR2 is FQNEAQ. J gave up 4 bases and V 5 bases, and 9 bases lay outside the gene matches. In nucleotides, the CDR3 is TGTGCCAGCAGCCAATTGACAGGGGCCGGCACTGAAGCTTTCTTT. It is translated as CASSQLTGAGTEAFF.

There are a few counts of this clone. The chain uses TRBV6-5 and TRBJ1-1; D is unresolved. Trimming pared 0 bases from V and 4 bases from J, leaving 9 bases between. CDR3 length: 14 amino acids. Germline V gives CDR1 MNHEY, CDR2 SVGAGI. The CDR3 reads CASSYSPRGTEAFF. The CDR3 DNA follows: TGTGCCAGCAGTTACTCCCCGCGGGGCACTGAAGCTTTCTTT.

The genes are TRBV5-1 and TRBJ1-2; the match to TRBD1 covers 7 bases. This CDR3 has 14 amino acids. The junction had 11 bases not matched to a gene; V was cut back by 6 bases and J by 6 bases. CDR1 SGHRS and CDR2 YFSETQ come from the germline V gene. The CDR3 reads CASTLTQGSHGYTF. For the CDR3, the DNA is TGCGCCAGCACTCTCACACAGGGGAGCCATGGCTACACCTTC.

The gene calls are TRBV14 and TRBJ1-2; TRBD1 agrees at 8 bases. After removal of 2 bases from V and 2 bases from J, the junction contained 4 bases not matched to a gene. CDR3 size: 15 residues. Germline CDR1 and CDR2: SGHDN and FVKESK. The CDR3 DNA reads as TGTGCCAGCAGCCAATTGGACAGGGAGAACTATGGCTACACCTTC. As protein: CASSQLDRENYGYTF.

The rearrangement uses TRBV25-1 and TRBJ2-5; D might be TRBD2 (5 bases). TRBJ2-7 matches the DNA end more closely, so the J call is doubtful. Germline CDR1 is MGHDK and CDR2 is SYGVNS. This CDR3 has 15 residues. The CDR3 is CASSDPSDGGYEQYF. The DNA for the CDR3 is TGTGCCAGCAGTGACCCCTCCGACGGAGGCTACGAGCAGTACTTC.

The V gene is TRBV29-1, the J gene TRBJ2-1, with 7 positions matching TRBD1. The germline V gene has CDR1 SQVTM and CDR2 ANQGSEA. V gave up 2 bases and J gave up 9 bases; unmatched junction bases: 7. The CDR3 extends over 13 amino acids. CDR3 sequence (DNA): TGCAGCGTTGAAAGGGACAGAAACCCTGAGCAGTTCTTC. Amino acid sequence: CSVERDRNPEQFF.

V gene TRBV5-1 combines with J gene TRBJ2-3; TRBD1 agrees at 7 bases. The CDR3 contains 16 residues. Germline values: CDR1 SGHRS, CDR2 YFSETQ. V lost 0 bases and J lost 1; bases outside the gene matches: 5. This chain's CDR3 is CASSLAGGVGTDTQYF. The CDR3 bases are TGCGCCAGCAGCTTGGCAGGGGGAGTAGGCACAGATACGCAGTATTTT.

The V gene is TRBV9, the J gene TRBJ2-1; 7 nucleotides match TRBD2. The J segment lost 6 bases and the V segment lost 0 bases, leaving 6 bases of the junction unmatched. This CDR3 spans 15 amino acids. Looked up from germline, CDR1 is SGDLS and CDR2 is YYNGEE. CDR3 amino acids: CASSVEVAGRNEQFF. In nucleotides, the CDR3 is TGTGCCAGCAGCGTAGAGGTAGCGGGCCGCAATGAGCAGTTCTTC.

The chain recombines TRBV19 with TRBJ1-5; TRBD1 might be the D (5 bases). Looked up from germline, CDR1 is LNHDA and CDR2 is SQIVND (reference sequence). The V and J ends lost 1 base and 2 bases respectively, with 9 bases between them. This CDR3 is 15 amino acids long. The CDR3 nucleotides are TGTGCCAGTAGTATAGTTGGGGGGGGCAATCAGCCCCAGCATTTT. It yields the protein CASSIVGGGNQPQHF.

Regarding this clone: This sample also contains other DNA sequences that code for the same CDR3. The chain is built from TRBV5-1 and TRBJ2-7; possible D gene TRBD2, 5 bases. Germline V gene lookup returns CDR1 SGHRS and CDR2 YFSETQ. This CDR3 has 14 residues. Trimming took 0 bases from V and 0 from J, leaving 7 bases between them. CDR3 residues: CASSLGGSSYEQYF. CDR3 nucleotides: TGCGCCAGCAGCTTGGGAGGGAGCTCCTACGAGCAGTACTTC.

The gene calls are TRBV6-1 and TRBJ2-7; D perhaps matches TRBD1 (5 bases). The CDR3 has 17 residues. Trimming shortened V by 0 bases and J by 3 bases, and 18 bases separated the two germline ends. CDR1 and CDR2 from the germline V gene are MNHNS and SASEGT. The CDR3 spells CASSEALPGPGYYEQYF. The DNA for the CDR3 is TGTGCCAGCAGTGAAGCGCTTCCAGGGCCGGGCTACTACGAGCAGTACTTC.

V and J are TRBV7-9 and TRBJ1-4; 12 bases map to TRBD1. V lost 5 bases to trimming and J lost 3 bases; unmatched junction nucleotides: 4. CDR3 length: 16 residues. Germline V gene sequence: CDR1 SEHNR, CDR2 FQNEAQ (reference sequence). The CDR3, as DNA: TGTGCCAGCAGCCTGGGACAGGGGGCAGCTAATGAAAAACTGTTTTTT. It yields the protein CASSLGQGAANEKLFF.

V gene TRBV14 combines with J gene TRBJ2-7; weak D call: TRBD2 (6 bases). Per the germline V gene, CDR1 is SGHDN and CDR2 is FVKESK. Trimming removed 6 bases from V and 2 bases from J, with 23 bases in between. The CDR3 has 17 residues. The CDR3 coding sequence is TGTGCCAGCAGTACACCCGAGACGGGGGTTTCTACCTACGAGCAGTACTTC. This codes for CASSTPETGVSTYEQYF.

This chain's CDR3 is CASRQMASLEAFF. In DNA, the CDR3 is TGTGCCAGCAGACAGATGGCCAGCCTTGAAGCTTTCTTT. The V and J genes are TRBV27 and TRBJ1-1; D ambiguous. The CDR3 runs to 13 residues. V lost 6 bases, J lost 7 bases, and 15 bases lay in between. The germline V gene has CDR1 MNHEY and CDR2 SMNVEV (reference sequence).

The rearrangement links TRBV29-1 to TRBJ1-2; D is ambiguous. The germline CDR1 and CDR2 sequences are SQVTM and ANQGSEA. Trimming removed 7 bases from V and 1 base from J, with 10 bases in between. The CDR3 sequence is 12 residues long. CDR3 sequence: CSGWRGNYGYTF. In nucleotides, the CDR3 is TGCAGCGGATGGCGGGGTAACTATGGCTACACCTTC.

The chain recombines TRBV5-1 with TRBJ2-3; D might be TRBD2 (6 bases). The V gene lost 1 base and the J gene lost 6 bases, with 18 bases spanning the gap. CDR3 length equals 16 residues. CDR1 SGHRS and CDR2 YFSETQ come from the germline V gene. The CDR3 DNA is TGCGCCAGCAGCTTGCGGGGGTCTTTCCCCGGGGATACGCAGTATTTT. Protein product: CASSLRGSFPGDTQYF.

The genes are TRBV4-1 and TRBJ2-4, with a weak D call TRBD1 (5 bases). CDR1 and CDR2 (germline): MGHRA, YSYEKL. This CDR3 spans 15 amino acids. Trimming shortened V by 1 base and J by 3 bases, and 10 bases separated the two germline ends. The CDR3 DNA follows: TGCGCCAGCAGCCAAGCAGACAGAGACAAAAACATTCAGTACTTC. Protein product: CASSQADRDKNIQYF.

The V gene is TRBV5-4, the J gene TRBJ2-7, with a possible D match to TRBD2 (6 bases). V was pared by 1 base and J by 2 bases, with 13 bases between. The germline V gene encodes CDR1 SGHNT and CDR2 YYREEE (reference sequence). The CDR3 sequence is 15 residues long. The CDR3 DNA is TGTGCCAGCAGCTTGATTAGCGGTCTAGCCTACGAGCAGTACTTC. It specifies CASSLISGLAYEQYF.

The chain carries TRBV7-2 and TRBJ1-2; possibly TRBD1 for D (6 bases). The CDR3 loop spans 13 amino acids. Germline V CDR1 and CDR2: SGHTA, FQGNSA. The ends were cut back, 4 bases at V and 5 bases at J, with 11 bases in the middle. CDR3 protein: CASSSTGPYGYTF. The DNA for the CDR3 is TGTGCCAGCAGCTCTACAGGGCCTTATGGCTACACCTTC.

This clone was seen just once. The chain combines TRBV5-6 with TRBJ2-7; 9 bases are shared with TRBD1. After removal of 0 bases from V and 3 bases from J, the junction contained 7 bases not matched to a gene. Germline V lookup: CDR1 SGHDT, CDR2 YYEEEE. The CDR3 is made up of 16 amino acids. CDR3: CASSLEGRDRVYEQYF. CDR3 nucleotides: TGTGCCAGCAGCTTGGAGGGACGGGACAGGGTCTACGAGCAGTACTTC.

The chain combines TRBV6-5 with TRBJ1-5, with D perhaps matching TRBD1 (5 bases). Germline V gene data show CDR1 as MNHEY and CDR2 as SVGAGI. This CDR3 contains 15 residues. V was pared by 5 bases and J by 2 bases, with 13 bases between. The CDR3 reads CASSRTLDGNQPQHF. The CDR3 nucleotides read TGTGCCAGCAGTAGGACATTAGATGGCAATCAGCCCCAGCATTTT.

The rearrangement links TRBV7-3 to TRBJ2-5; possibly TRBD2 for D (5 bases). Trimming left V 8 bases short and J 1 base short, with 14 bases between. CDR1 and CDR2 from the germline V gene are SGHTA and FQGTGA. The CDR3 contains 14 residues. CDR3 residues: CASVMPSGQETQYF. The CDR3 DNA follows: TGTGCCAGCGTTATGCCCAGCGGCCAAGAGACCCAGTACTTC.

In nucleotides, the CDR3 is TGTGCCACCAATTCGGCGGTCAGGGTCTACGAGCAGTACTTC. Translation: CATNSAVRVYEQYF. The chain employs TRBV2 and TRBJ2-7, with D tentatively TRBD1 (5 bases). There are 14 residues in the CDR3. Trimming removed 10 bases from V and 3 bases from J, with 19 bases in between. Per the germline V gene, CDR1 is SNHLY and CDR2 is FYNNEI.

The gene calls are TRBV6-1 and TRBJ1-6, with a tentative D call TRBD1 (5 bases). The CDR3 sequence is 14 residues long. The V gene lost 1 base and the J gene lost 9 bases, with 10 bases spanning the gap. The germline V gene has CDR1 MNHNS and CDR2 SASEGT. The CDR3 sequence: CASSEVGGASPLHF. CDR3 DNA sequence: TGTGCCAGCAGTGAAGTCGGTGGGGCTTCACCCCTCCACTTT.

This clone occurred a few times. This rearrangement joins TRBV7-3 to TRBJ2-2; possibly TRBD1 for D (9 bases). V was cut by 5 bases and J by 2 bases, with 21 bases left in between. Looked up from germline, CDR1 is SGHTA and CDR2 is FQGTGA. The length of the CDR3 is 18 residues. In nucleotides, the CDR3 is TGTGCCAGCAGCCCACAGGGGGCACTAGCGGCTAACACCGGGGAGCTGTTTTTT. It translates to CASSPQGALAANTGELFF.